These T cell receptor beta chains were read from a single sample in a study of cytomegalovirus exposure and HLA in healthy donors. Method: immunoSEQ multiplex PCR; TCRdb's copy keeps in-frame clones and lacks some. The table shows over 90,000 clones, with 55% to 80% occurring only once. The sequenced material came from PBMCs. All receptors come from a man aged 35 to 55 in good health and CMV-seronegative. Each CDR3 is given with its conserved first and last residue. D genes are given only for firm matches. Clone size appears in some rows only: once, few, many, or a class for an expanded clone.

d_call clone_size j_call v_call cdr3_nt cdr3_aa
- - TRBJ2-7 TRBV15 TGTGCCACCCATCCGGGGAGGTCCTTATCCTACGAGCAGTACTTC CATHPGRSLSYEQYF
TRBD1 - TRBJ1-1 TRBV7-8 TGTGCCAGCAGCTCACCCCCTTCAGGGGGCCATAAAGCTTTCTTT CASSSPPSGGHKAFF
TRBD2 once TRBJ2-1 TRBV9 TGTGCCAGCGGACTAGCGGGGGATTACAATGAGCAGTTCTTC CASGLAGDYNEQFF
TRBD2 - TRBJ2-3 TRBV4-3 TGCGCCAGCAGCCAAGATGGCGCGGGGGGCCTTAGCACAGATACGCAGTATTTT CASSQDGAGGLSTDTQYF
- - TRBJ2-4 TRBV4-1 TGCGCCAGCAGCCAAGGAGGCTTC CASSQGGF
- - TRBJ2-3 TRBV27 TGTGCCAGCAGTCCGCTAGGTTATAGCACAGATACGCAGTATTTT CASSPLGYSTDTQYF
TRBD2 - TRBJ2-3 TRBV4-2 TGTGCCAGCAGCCAAGATCTAGCGGGGGGGGCAGATACGCAGTATTTT CASSQDLAGGADTQYF
TRBD2 - TRBJ2-5 TRBV13 TGTGCCAGCCTGGAAACGGGGGGGGCGACTCAAGAGACCCAGTACTTC CASLETGGATQETQYF
- - TRBJ2-7 TRBV27 TGTGCCAGCAGTTTTGGACAGCCCTACGAGCAGTACTTC CASSFGQPYEQYF
- - TRBJ2-1 TRBV2 TGTGCCAGCAGTGACGCGCTGGGACTTCTAAATGAGCAGTTCTTC CASSDALGLLNEQFF
TRBD1 - TRBJ2-7 TRBV2 TGTGCCAGCAACGAGGGACAGACCTACGAGCAGTACTTC CASNEGQTYEQYF
- - TRBJ1-2 TRBV5-4 TGTGCCAGCAGCTTGAGCTTCAAGGGGACATCCAACTATGGCTACACCTTC CASSLSFKGTSNYGYTF
- - TRBJ2-6 TRBV4-2 TGTGCCAGCAGCCAAGATGCGGGGAACGCTGGGGCCAACGTCCTGACTTTC CASSQDAGNAGANVLTF
- - TRBJ1-2 TRBV4-2 TGTGCCAGCAGCCAAGATCGTCAGCACCTCCGAGGCTATGGCTACACCTTC CASSQDRQHLRGYGYTF
TRBD2 - TRBJ2-3 TRBV7-2 TGTGCCAGCAGGACAGAGAGCGGGGTGACAGATACGCAGTATTTT CASRTESGVTDTQYF
- few TRBJ1-2 TRBV7-2 TGTGCCAGCAGCCTTACCGGGACTCGGCCCGGCTACACCTTC CASSLTGTRPGYTF
- - TRBJ2-1 TRBV4-3 TGCGCCAGCAGCCATCACAGGGTTTGGGAGCAGTTCTTC CASSHHRVWEQFF
- few TRBJ2-3 TRBV6-5 TGTGCCAGCAGTTACTCGGGACTTGGGGGGATGGATACGCAGTATTTT CASSYSGLGGMDTQYF
- - TRBJ2-7 TRBV14 TGTGCCAGCAGCCAAGGGCCGAGACACTACGAGCAGTACTTC CASSQGPRHYEQYF
- once TRBJ2-5 TRBV9 TGTGCCAGCAGCGTAGGTCCAGGGCAGTACCAAGAGACCCAGTACTTC CASSVGPGQYQETQYF
- - TRBJ1-4 TRBV4-3 TGCGCCAGCAGCCAAGTCCCCGGCTGGGGCACTAATGAAAAACTGTTTTTT CASSQVPGWGTNEKLFF
- - TRBJ1-1 TRBV6-5 TGTGCCAGCAGTTATCGTGGGCCCCCTACAGGGACTGAAGCTTTCTTT CASSYRGPPTGTEAFF
TRBD1 - TRBJ1-4 TRBV4-1 TGCGCCAGCAGCCTTACAGGACAGGTTCCGTTTTTT CASSLTGQVPFF
- - TRBJ2-5 TRBV2 TGTGCCAGCAGGGGGCAGCCTCAAGAGACCCAGTACTTC CASRGQPQETQYF